These T cell receptor beta chains were read from a single sample in a study of shared clonotypes between healthy human individuals. Measured with immunoSEQ multiplex PCR; TCRdb has only the in-frame clones, and not every one. The sample carries 760,000 or so clones, 96% recorded once. Sequencing input: naive CD8+ T cells sorted from blood. These TCRs come from a young man in good health. Each CDR3 is given with its conserved first and last residue. D genes are given only for firm matches. Clone size appears in some rows only: once, few, many, or a class for an expanded clone.

d_gene: TRBD1
abundance: -
v_gene: TRBV4-1
j_gene: TRBJ2-7
CDR3aa: CASSAQGTPYEQYF
CDR3nt: TGCGCCAGCAGTGCACAGGGGACCCCCTACGAGCAGTACTTC

d_gene: -
abundance: -
v_gene: TRBV13
j_gene: TRBJ2-7
CDR3aa: CASNASPGYEQYF
CDR3nt: TGTGCCAGCAATGCGAGCCCAGGGTACGAGCAGTACTTC

d_gene: TRBD2
abundance: -
v_gene: TRBV15
j_gene: TRBJ2-1
CDR3aa: CATSRETSGRAIEQFF
CDR3nt: TGTGCCACCAGCAGAGAGACTAGCGGGAGGGCAATTGAGCAGTTCTTC

d_gene: -
abundance: -
v_gene: TRBV5-1
j_gene: TRBJ2-3
CDR3aa: CASSLARAGAADTQYF
CDR3nt: TGCGCCAGCAGCTTGGCTAGGGCGGGTGCGGCAGATACGCAGTATTTT

d_gene: TRBD2
abundance: -
v_gene: TRBV6-1
j_gene: TRBJ2-3
CDR3aa: CASSLLAGGTDTQYF
CDR3nt: TGTGCCAGCAGTCTACTAGCGGGAGGAACAGATACGCAGTATTTT

d_gene: -
abundance: -
v_gene: TRBV9
j_gene: TRBJ2-1
CDR3aa: CASSVGGGEQFF
CDR3nt: TGTGCCAGCAGCGTAGGAGGGGGTGAGCAGTTCTTC

d_gene: -
abundance: -
v_gene: TRBV28
j_gene: TRBJ1-1
CDR3aa: CASSLGRGDTEAFF
CDR3nt: TGTGCCAGCAGTTTGGGCAGGGGTGACACTGAAGCTTTCTTT

d_gene: -
abundance: -
v_gene: TRBV28
j_gene: TRBJ2-1
CDR3aa: CASSLSSGTGVYNEQFF
CDR3nt: TGTGCCAGCAGTTTGTCATCCGGGACTGGAGTATACAATGAGCAGTTCTTC

d_gene: -
abundance: -
v_gene: TRBV2
j_gene: TRBJ2-1
CDR3aa: CASSEESIGSYNEQFF
CDR3nt: TGTGCCAGCAGTGAAGAATCGATCGGCTCCTACAATGAGCAGTTCTTC

d_gene: TRBD2
abundance: -
v_gene: TRBV27
j_gene: TRBJ2-7
CDR3aa: CASSLYGLAGGSYEQYF
CDR3nt: TGTGCCAGCAGTTTATATGGACTAGCGGGCGGCTCCTACGAGCAGTACTTC

d_gene: -
abundance: -
v_gene: TRBV11-2
j_gene: TRBJ2-1
CDR3aa: CASSLDKGLPVNEQFF
CDR3nt: TGTGCCAGCAGCTTAGATAAAGGACTACCTGTAAATGAGCAGTTCTTC

d_gene: -
abundance: once
v_gene: TRBV4-3
j_gene: TRBJ2-7
CDR3aa: CASSQIGTYEQYF
CDR3nt: TGCGCCAGCAGCCAAATAGGGACCTACGAGCAGTACTTC

d_gene: -
abundance: -
v_gene: TRBV6-5
j_gene: TRBJ2-3
CDR3aa: CASSYSSGTADTQYF
CDR3nt: TGTGCCAGCAGTTACTCATCTGGGACGGCAGATACGCAGTATTTT

d_gene: TRBD2
abundance: -
v_gene: TRBV7-9
j_gene: TRBJ2-1
CDR3aa: CASSQLAGGGEQFF
CDR3nt: TGTGCCAGCAGCCAACTAGCGGGAGGGGGTGAGCAGTTCTTC

d_gene: -
abundance: -
v_gene: TRBV28
j_gene: TRBJ2-5
CDR3aa: CASSSRVQETQYF
CDR3nt: TGTGCCAGCAGTTCTAGGGTACAAGAGACCCAGTACTTC

d_gene: -
abundance: -
v_gene: TRBV4-3
j_gene: TRBJ1-4
CDR3aa: CASSLNGEKLFF
CDR3nt: TGCGCCAGCAGCCTTAACGGGGAAAAACTGTTTTTT

d_gene: TRBD1
abundance: -
v_gene: TRBV18
j_gene: TRBJ2-5
CDR3aa: CASSPRSRGYQETQYF
CDR3nt: TGTGCCAGCTCACCACGGAGCAGGGGGTACCAAGAGACCCAGTACTTC

d_gene: TRBD1
abundance: once
v_gene: TRBV28
j_gene: TRBJ2-2
CDR3aa: CAIGDSPNTGELFF
CDR3nt: TGTGCCATTGGGGACAGCCCGAACACCGGGGAGCTGTTTTTT

d_gene: -
abundance: -
v_gene: TRBV7-2
j_gene: TRBJ2-3
CDR3aa: CASVIGPADTQYF
CDR3nt: TGTGCCAGCGTGATCGGCCCGGCAGATACGCAGTATTTT

d_gene: -
abundance: -
v_gene: TRBV5-1
j_gene: TRBJ2-7
CDR3aa: CASSLGGPLREQYF
CDR3nt: TGCGCCAGCAGCTTGGGTGGGCCCTTGAGGGAGCAGTACTTC

d_gene: TRBD2
abundance: -
v_gene: TRBV19
j_gene: TRBJ2-1
CDR3aa: CASSLPGLAGVNEQFF
CDR3nt: TGTGCCAGTAGCCTACCGGGACTAGCGGGAGTGAATGAGCAGTTCTTC

d_gene: -
abundance: -
v_gene: TRBV29-1
j_gene: TRBJ1-3
CDR3aa: CSVVLESSGNTIYF
CDR3nt: TGCAGCGTTGTCTTAGAGAGCTCTGGAAACACCATATATTTT

d_gene: -
abundance: once
v_gene: TRBV11-2
j_gene: TRBJ1-1
CDR3aa: CASSLEITTEAFF
CDR3nt: TGTGCCAGCAGCTTAGAAATAACCACTGAAGCTTTCTTT

d_gene: TRBD2
abundance: -
v_gene: TRBV7-2
j_gene: TRBJ2-5
CDR3aa: CASSLWLAGDETQYF
CDR3nt: TGTGCCAGCAGCTTATGGCTAGCGGGAGACGAGACCCAGTACTTC

d_gene: TRBD1
abundance: once
v_gene: TRBV4-3
j_gene: TRBJ2-3
CDR3aa: CASSRGRDRSTDTQYF
CDR3nt: TGCGCCAGCAGCCGGGGCCGGGACAGATCGACAGATACGCAGTATTTT

d_gene: TRBD2
abundance: -
v_gene: TRBV11-2
j_gene: TRBJ2-5
CDR3aa: CASSLAGTSGRYQETQYF
CDR3nt: TGTGCCAGCAGCTTAGCGGGGACTAGCGGGCGGTACCAAGAGACCCAGTACTTC

d_gene: TRBD1
abundance: -
v_gene: TRBV19
j_gene: TRBJ1-5
CDR3aa: CASKGTGLQPQHF
CDR3nt: TGTGCCAGCAAAGGGACAGGGTTACAGCCCCAGCATTTT

d_gene: TRBD1
abundance: -
v_gene: TRBV7-9
j_gene: TRBJ1-4
CDR3aa: CASSFPGQGPPGEKLFF
CDR3nt: TGTGCCAGCAGCTTCCCGGGACAGGGCCCTCCTGGGGAAAAACTGTTTTTT

d_gene: -
abundance: -
v_gene: TRBV7-9
j_gene: TRBJ2-7
CDR3aa: CASSRLEDTYEQYF
CDR3nt: TGTGCCAGCAGCCGATTAGAGGATACCTACGAGCAGTACTTC

d_gene: -
abundance: -
v_gene: TRBV7-9
j_gene: TRBJ2-1
CDR3aa: CASSSSGTNEQFF
CDR3nt: TGTGCCAGCAGCTCTTCCGGGACTAATGAGCAGTTCTTC

d_gene: -
abundance: once
v_gene: TRBV7-9
j_gene: TRBJ2-7
CDR3aa: CASSLVQGIGAYEQYF
CDR3nt: TGTGCCAGCAGCTTAGTGCAGGGGATAGGCGCCTACGAGCAGTACTTC

d_gene: -
abundance: -
v_gene: TRBV5-6
j_gene: TRBJ1-4
CDR3aa: CASSLSGSEKLFF
CDR3nt: TGTGCCAGCAGCTTGAGCGGCAGCGAAAAACTGTTTTTT

d_gene: TRBD2
abundance: -
v_gene: TRBV5-1
j_gene: TRBJ2-2
CDR3aa: CASSTGLAGAPGELFF
CDR3nt: TGCGCCAGCAGCACGGGACTAGCGGGAGCTCCCGGGGAGCTGTTTTTT

d_gene: -
abundance: -
v_gene: TRBV28
j_gene: TRBJ2-7
CDR3aa: CASSFVGGVREQYF
CDR3nt: TGTGCCAGCAGTTTTGTAGGAGGGGTTCGCGAGCAGTACTTC

d_gene: TRBD2
abundance: -
v_gene: TRBV6-6
j_gene: TRBJ2-1
CDR3aa: CASSPRLAGGGNEQFF
CDR3nt: TGTGCCAGCAGCCCCCGACTAGCGGGAGGGGGGAATGAGCAGTTCTTC

d_gene: -
abundance: -
v_gene: TRBV28
j_gene: TRBJ1-2
CDR3aa: CASSSAVGNYGYTF
CDR3nt: TGTGCCAGCAGTTCTGCAGTCGGAAACTATGGCTACACCTTC

d_gene: -
abundance: -
v_gene: TRBV27
j_gene: TRBJ1-5
CDR3aa: CASSLSKGQPQHF
CDR3nt: TGTGCCAGCAGTTTATCGAAGGGGCAGCCCCAGCATTTT

d_gene: -
abundance: -
v_gene: TRBV7-8
j_gene: TRBJ2-3
CDR3aa: CASSLDSTDTQYF
CDR3nt: TGTGCCAGCAGCTTAGACAGCACAGATACGCAGTATTTT

d_gene: TRBD2
abundance: -
v_gene: TRBV14
j_gene: TRBJ2-5
CDR3aa: CASSSLAGTLGETQYF
CDR3nt: TGTGCCAGCAGTTCCCTAGCGGGGACCTTGGGTGAGACCCAGTACTTC

d_gene: -
abundance: -
v_gene: TRBV10-3
j_gene: TRBJ1-1
CDR3aa: CAISERRDSPPLSEAFF
CDR3nt: TGTGCCATCAGTGAACGTAGGGACTCCCCCCCCCTCAGTGAAGCTTTCTTT

d_gene: -
abundance: -
v_gene: TRBV29-1
j_gene: TRBJ2-3
CDR3aa: CSVEGDLDTDTQYF
CDR3nt: TGCAGCGTTGAAGGAGACTTGGACACAGATACGCAGTATTTT

d_gene: TRBD2
abundance: once
v_gene: TRBV2
j_gene: TRBJ2-7
CDR3aa: CASSERERGEQYF
CDR3nt: TGTGCCAGCAGTGAACGGGAGCGGGGCGAGCAGTACTTC

d_gene: TRBD1
abundance: -
v_gene: TRBV2
j_gene: TRBJ2-7
CDR3aa: CAKDRVSYEQYF
CDR3nt: TGTGCCAAGGACAGGGTCTCCTACGAGCAGTACTTC

d_gene: -
abundance: -
v_gene: TRBV7-6
j_gene: TRBJ2-5
CDR3aa: CASSSPDTYQETQYF
CDR3nt: TGTGCCAGCAGCTCCCCAGACACATACCAAGAGACCCAGTACTTC

d_gene: -
abundance: -
v_gene: TRBV15
j_gene: TRBJ1-2
CDR3aa: CATSRDSGGRTDGYTF
CDR3nt: TGTGCCACCAGCAGAGATTCGGGGGGGCGGACCGACGGCTACACCTTC

d_gene: -
abundance: -
v_gene: TRBV29-1
j_gene: TRBJ2-1
CDR3aa: CSVEETTSLDEQFF
CDR3nt: TGCAGCGTTGAAGAGACGACTAGTTTGGATGAGCAGTTCTTC

d_gene: TRBD1
abundance: -
v_gene: TRBV11-2
j_gene: TRBJ1-1
CDR3aa: CASNTGGSNTEAFF
CDR3nt: TGTGCCAGCAATACAGGGGGCTCGAACACTGAAGCTTTCTTT

d_gene: TRBD1
abundance: -
v_gene: TRBV19
j_gene: TRBJ2-1
CDR3aa: CASSIAPWTGNEQFF
CDR3nt: TGTGCCAGTAGTATAGCCCCCTGGACAGGCAATGAGCAGTTCTTC

d_gene: -
abundance: -
v_gene: TRBV5-1
j_gene: TRBJ2-7
CDR3aa: CASSLDGAELWYEQYF
CDR3nt: TGCGCCAGCAGCTTGGACGGGGCCGAACTGTGGTACGAGCAGTACTTC

d_gene: -
abundance: -
v_gene: TRBV15
j_gene: TRBJ2-7
CDR3aa: CATSRGRDSGYEQYF
CDR3nt: TGTGCCACCAGCAGAGGGAGGGACTCTGGGTACGAGCAGTACTTC

d_gene: -
abundance: -
v_gene: TRBV5-1
j_gene: TRBJ2-2
CDR3aa: CASSLGNTGELFF
CDR3nt: TGCGCCAGCAGCCTAGGGAACACCGGGGAGCTGTTTTTT

d_gene: -
abundance: -
v_gene: TRBV9
j_gene: TRBJ2-1
CDR3aa: CASGSFNEQFF
CDR3nt: TGTGCCAGCGGGAGTTTCAATGAGCAGTTCTTC

d_gene: -
abundance: -
v_gene: TRBV7-9
j_gene: TRBJ1-5
CDR3aa: CASSHSRLLSNQPQHF
CDR3nt: TGTGCCAGCAGCCATTCCCGGCTACTTAGCAATCAGCCCCAGCATTTT

d_gene: -
abundance: -
v_gene: TRBV2
j_gene: TRBJ2-7
CDR3aa: CASSDSVVTDEQYF
CDR3nt: TGTGCCAGCAGTGATTCGGTTGTTACTGACGAGCAGTACTTC

d_gene: -
abundance: once
v_gene: TRBV14
j_gene: TRBJ1-2
CDR3aa: CASSQAGGYGYTF
CDR3nt: TGTGCCAGCAGCCAAGCTGGGGGGTATGGCTACACCTTC

d_gene: TRBD2
abundance: -
v_gene: TRBV7-9
j_gene: TRBJ2-1
CDR3aa: CASSPGLASYNEQFF
CDR3nt: TGTGCCAGCAGCCCCGGACTAGCGTCCTACAATGAGCAGTTCTTC

d_gene: TRBD1
abundance: -
v_gene: TRBV2
j_gene: TRBJ1-5
CDR3aa: CASSVSGGERGRASNQPQHF
CDR3nt: TGTGCCAGCAGTGTTAGTGGAGGAGAAAGGGGGCGAGCGAGCAATCAGCCCCAGCATTTT

d_gene: -
abundance: -
v_gene: TRBV19
j_gene: TRBJ2-7
CDR3aa: CASSKQGRAYEQYF
CDR3nt: TGTGCCAGTAGTAAACAGGGTAGAGCCTACGAGCAGTACTTC

d_gene: -
abundance: -
v_gene: TRBV5-4
j_gene: TRBJ2-3
CDR3aa: CASSLEGTDTQYF
CDR3nt: TGTGCCAGCAGCTTGGAGGGGACAGATACGCAGTATTTT